This T cell receptor beta chain was recovered during a study of tumor-infiltrating lymphocytes in primary liver carcinoma. A word on this clonotype: No antigen is known for it. An end of the junction differs from the germline gene, which may be a read error.

Whole-study findings and limits: Overlap in tumor-adjacent and tumor-blood pairs fell below that of tumor region pairs.

The source material, 20-30 mg of unsorted bulk tissue, was used to co-extract RNA and DNA. Patients diagnosed with primary liver carcinoma received treatment through surgical resection. The CDR3 is made up of 16 amino acids. Germline V lookup: CDR1 MGHRA, CDR2 YSYEKL. Total RNA amounting to around 450 ng was the source from which TCR beta cDNA was made with a constant-region primer. Nested multiplex PCR, run for three rounds with slightly modified ARM-PCR, yielded TCR beta libraries. The two initial PCR rounds, roughly 9 cycles each, used TRBV1-TRBV30 forward and C-beta reverse primers. Each CDR3 protein is one row after TCRdb ran MiXCR on the multiplex PCR reads. This table holds over 35,000 distinct CDR3 sequences, around 66% found once.

The sequence derives from a man in his forties with primary liver carcinoma and hepatitis B virus infection. The sequenced sample was liver tumor tissue from sampling region 2. As for subset: tumor region T2, inferior pole. The chain joins TRBV4-1 to TRBJ2-3; D is perhaps TRBD2 (5 bases). DNA for the CDR3: TGTGCCAGCAGCCGAGATCCGGGTAGCGAGAGTAATACGCAGTATTTT. As protein: CASSRDPGSESNTQYF.